This T cell receptor beta chain is drawn from a study of Ad26.COV2.S vaccination and SARS-CoV-2 variants. Study outcomes and limitations: Substantial response breadth was reportedly seen for spike-specific CD8+ and CD4+ T cells after vaccination.

V gave up 4 bases and J gave up 5 bases, with 10 bases separating them. Germline assignment: CDR1 SGHRS and CDR2 YFSETQ. The CDR3 spans 13 residues. Of note for this clone: Its antigen is still unknown.

Repertoires were generated with immunoSEQ multiplex PCR, while TCRdb's copy carries only in-frame clones and drops some. The profile shows about 390,000 clones, about nine tenths of them singletons. Treatment described: around 19 received Ad26.COV2.S at low or high dose, single or two shots; 5 received placebo; per-sample allocation not given. Sampling occurred on day 63 after the first vaccine or placebo injection. The V and J genes are TRBV5-1 and TRBJ1-5, with D unresolved. The starting material was peripheral blood, obtained in a trial of Ad26.COV2.S vaccine versus placebo. The sequence derives from a person aged 18-60 years who received the Ad26.COV2.S COVID-19 vaccine or a placebo. The DNA for the CDR3 is TGCGCCAGCAGCCCCTCGTCGGATCAGCCCCAGCATTTT. As protein: CASSPSSDQPQHF.